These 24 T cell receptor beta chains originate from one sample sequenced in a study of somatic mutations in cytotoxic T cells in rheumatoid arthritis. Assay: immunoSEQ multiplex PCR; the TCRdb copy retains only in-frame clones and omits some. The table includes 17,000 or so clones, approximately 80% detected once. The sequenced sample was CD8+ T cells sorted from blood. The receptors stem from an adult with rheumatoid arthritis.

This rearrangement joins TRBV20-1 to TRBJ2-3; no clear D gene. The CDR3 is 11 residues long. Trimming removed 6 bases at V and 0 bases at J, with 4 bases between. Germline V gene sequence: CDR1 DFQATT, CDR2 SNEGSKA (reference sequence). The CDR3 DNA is TGCAGTGCCCGAAGCACAGATACGCAGTATTTT. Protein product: CSARSTDTQYF.

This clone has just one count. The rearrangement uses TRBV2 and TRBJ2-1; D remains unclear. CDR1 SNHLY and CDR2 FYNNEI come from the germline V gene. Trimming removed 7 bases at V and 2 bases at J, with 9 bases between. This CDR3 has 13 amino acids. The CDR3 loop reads CASKSPPYNEQFF. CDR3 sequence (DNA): TGTGCCAGCAAGTCCCCCCCCTACAATGAGCAGTTCTTC.

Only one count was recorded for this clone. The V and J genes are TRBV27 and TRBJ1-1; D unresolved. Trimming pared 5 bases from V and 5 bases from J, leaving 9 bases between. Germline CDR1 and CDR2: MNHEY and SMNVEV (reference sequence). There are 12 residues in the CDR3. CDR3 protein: CASSPTGTEAFF. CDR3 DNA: TGTGCCAGCAGTCCCACGGGGACTGAAGCTTTCTTT.

CDR3 sequence: CASSFALGHTEAFF. In DNA form, the CDR3 reads TGTGCCAGCAGTTTCGCCCTGGGGCACACTGAAGCTTTCTTT. This chain connects TRBV28 to TRBJ1-1; tentatively, D is TRBD1 (5 bases). The CDR3 has 14 residues. The V gene lost 3 bases and the J gene lost 3 bases, with 11 bases spanning the gap. Germline values: CDR1 MDHEN, CDR2 SYDVKM.

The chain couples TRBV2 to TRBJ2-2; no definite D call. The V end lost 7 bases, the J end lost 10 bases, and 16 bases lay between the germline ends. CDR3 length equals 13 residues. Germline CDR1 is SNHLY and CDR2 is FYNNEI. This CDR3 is CASTPGPMVELFF. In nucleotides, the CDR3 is TGTGCCAGCACTCCGGGCCCCATGGTGGAGCTGTTTTTT.

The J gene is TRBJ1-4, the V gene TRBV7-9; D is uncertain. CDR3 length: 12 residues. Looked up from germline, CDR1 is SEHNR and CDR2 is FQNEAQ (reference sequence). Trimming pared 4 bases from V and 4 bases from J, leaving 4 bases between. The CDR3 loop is CASSSLNEKLFF. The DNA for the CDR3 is TGTGCCAGCAGCTCCCTTAATGAAAAACTGTTTTTT. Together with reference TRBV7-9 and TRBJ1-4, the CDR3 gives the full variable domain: DTGVSQNPRHKITKRGQNVTFRCDPISEHNRLYWYRQTLGQGPEFLTYFQNEAQLEKSRLLSDRFSAERPKGSFSTLEIQRTEQGDSAMYLCASSSLNEKLFFGSGTQLSVL.

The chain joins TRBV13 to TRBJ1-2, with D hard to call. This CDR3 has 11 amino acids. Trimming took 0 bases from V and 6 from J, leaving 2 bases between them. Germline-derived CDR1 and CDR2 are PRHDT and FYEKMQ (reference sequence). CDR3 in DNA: TGTGCCAGCAGCTTAGGGGATGGCTACACCTTC. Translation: CASSLGDGYTF.

The CDR3 protein is CASSEVGQVIYGYTF. CDR3 in DNA: TGTGCCAGCAGTGAAGTGGGGCAGGTTATCTATGGCTACACCTTC. The chain uses TRBV6-1 and TRBJ1-2; perhaps TRBD1 as D (5 bases). This CDR3 is 15 amino acids long. V shed 1 base and J shed 4 bases, with 13 bases lying between them. CDR1 and CDR2 from the germline V gene are MNHNS and SASEGT.

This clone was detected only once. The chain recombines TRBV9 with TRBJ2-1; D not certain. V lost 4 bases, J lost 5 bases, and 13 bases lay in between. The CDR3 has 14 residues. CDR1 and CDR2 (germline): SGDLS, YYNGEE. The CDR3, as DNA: TGTGCCAGCAGCCCCACCTATTTAGACAATGAGCAGTTCTTC. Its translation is CASSPTYLDNEQFF.

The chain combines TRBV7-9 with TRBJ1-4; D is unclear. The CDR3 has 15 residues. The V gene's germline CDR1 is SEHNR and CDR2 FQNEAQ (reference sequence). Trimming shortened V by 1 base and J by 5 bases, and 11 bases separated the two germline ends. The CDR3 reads CASSLELEMNEKLFF. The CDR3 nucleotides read TGTGCCAGCAGCTTAGAGCTGGAGATGAATGAAAAACTGTTTTTT.

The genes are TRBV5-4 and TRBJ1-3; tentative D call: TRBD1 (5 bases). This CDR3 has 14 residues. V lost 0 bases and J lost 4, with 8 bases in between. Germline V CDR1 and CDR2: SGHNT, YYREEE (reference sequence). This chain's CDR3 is CASSLAGSGNTIYF. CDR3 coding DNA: TGTGCCAGCAGCTTGGCAGGGTCCGGAAACACCATATATTTT.

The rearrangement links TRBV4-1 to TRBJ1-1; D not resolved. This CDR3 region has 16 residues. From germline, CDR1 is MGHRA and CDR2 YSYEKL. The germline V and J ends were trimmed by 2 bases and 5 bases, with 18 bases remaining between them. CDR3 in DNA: TGCGCCAGCAGCCAACCCCACGCGTTTTCGGGAACTGAAGCTTTCTTT. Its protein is CASSQPHAFSGTEAFF.

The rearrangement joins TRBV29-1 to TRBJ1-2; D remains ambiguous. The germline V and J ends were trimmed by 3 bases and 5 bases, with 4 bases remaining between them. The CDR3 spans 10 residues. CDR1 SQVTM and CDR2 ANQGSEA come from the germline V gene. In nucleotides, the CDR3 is TGCAGCGTTGACGTATATGGCTACACCTTC. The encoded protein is CSVDVYGYTF. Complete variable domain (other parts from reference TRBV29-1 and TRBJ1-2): SAVISQKPSRDICQRGTSLTIQCQVDSQVTMMFWYRQQPGQSLTLIATANQGSEATYESGFVIDKFPISRPNLTFSTLTVSNMSPEDSSIYLCSVDVYGYTFGSGTRLTVV.

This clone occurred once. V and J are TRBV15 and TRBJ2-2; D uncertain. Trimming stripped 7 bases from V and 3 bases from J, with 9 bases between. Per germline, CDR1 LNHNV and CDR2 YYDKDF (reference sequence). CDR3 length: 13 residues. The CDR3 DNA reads TGTGCCACCACAGATACCGACACCGGGGAGCTGTTTTTT. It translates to CATTDTDTGELFF.

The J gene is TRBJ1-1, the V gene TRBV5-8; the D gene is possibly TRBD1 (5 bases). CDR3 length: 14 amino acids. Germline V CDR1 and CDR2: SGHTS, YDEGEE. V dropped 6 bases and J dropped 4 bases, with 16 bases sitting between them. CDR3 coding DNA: TGTGCCAGCACCGAAAGGGGTCGCCCCACTGAAGCTTTCTTT. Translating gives CASTERGRPTEAFF.

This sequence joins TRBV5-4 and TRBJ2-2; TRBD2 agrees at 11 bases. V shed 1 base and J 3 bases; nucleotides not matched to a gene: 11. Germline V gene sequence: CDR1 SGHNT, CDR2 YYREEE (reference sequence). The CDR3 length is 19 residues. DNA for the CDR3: TGTGCCAGCAGCTTGTTTGGGTTGGGACTAGCGGATGACACCGGGGAGCTGTTTTTT. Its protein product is CASSLFGLGLADDTGELFF.

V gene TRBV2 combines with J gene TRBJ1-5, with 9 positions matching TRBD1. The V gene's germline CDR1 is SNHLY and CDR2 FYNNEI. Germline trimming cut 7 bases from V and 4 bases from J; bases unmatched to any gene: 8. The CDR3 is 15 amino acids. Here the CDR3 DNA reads TGTGCCAGCACGGCTGGACAGGGGTTAAATCAGCCCCAGCATTTT. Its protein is CASTAGQGLNQPQHF.

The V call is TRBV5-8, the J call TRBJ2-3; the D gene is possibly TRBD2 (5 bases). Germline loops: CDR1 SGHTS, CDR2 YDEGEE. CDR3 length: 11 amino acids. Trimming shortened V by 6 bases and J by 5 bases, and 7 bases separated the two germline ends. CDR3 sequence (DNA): TGTGCCAGCAACGGACTAGATACGCAGTATTTT. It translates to CASNGLDTQYF.

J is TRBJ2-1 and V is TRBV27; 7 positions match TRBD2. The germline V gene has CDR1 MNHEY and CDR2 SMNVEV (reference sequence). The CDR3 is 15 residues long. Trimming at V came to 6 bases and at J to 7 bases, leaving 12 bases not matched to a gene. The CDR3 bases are TGTGCCAGCAGCCCGGGGGGTTATGGTCGGAATGAGCAGTTCTTC. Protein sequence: CASSPGGYGRNEQFF.

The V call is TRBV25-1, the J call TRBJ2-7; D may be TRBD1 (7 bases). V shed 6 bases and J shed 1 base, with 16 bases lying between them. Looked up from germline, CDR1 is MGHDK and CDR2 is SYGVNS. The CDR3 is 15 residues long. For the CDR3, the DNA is TGTGCCAGCAGCGAACCCCAGGGGGGTTCCTACGAGCAGTACTTC. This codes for CASSEPQGGSYEQYF.

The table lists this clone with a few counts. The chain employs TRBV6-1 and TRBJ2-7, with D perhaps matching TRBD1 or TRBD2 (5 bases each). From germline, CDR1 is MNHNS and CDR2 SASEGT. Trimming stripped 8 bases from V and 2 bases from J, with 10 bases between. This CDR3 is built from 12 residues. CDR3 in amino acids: CASWGFPYEQYF. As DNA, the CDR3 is TGTGCCAGCTGGGGGTTTCCCTACGAGCAGTACTTC.

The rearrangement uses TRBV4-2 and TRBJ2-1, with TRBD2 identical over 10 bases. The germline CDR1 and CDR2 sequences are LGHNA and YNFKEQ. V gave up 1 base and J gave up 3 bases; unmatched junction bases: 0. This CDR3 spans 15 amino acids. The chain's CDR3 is CASSQGLAGYNEQFF. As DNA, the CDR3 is TGTGCCAGCAGCCAAGGACTAGCGGGCTACAATGAGCAGTTCTTC.

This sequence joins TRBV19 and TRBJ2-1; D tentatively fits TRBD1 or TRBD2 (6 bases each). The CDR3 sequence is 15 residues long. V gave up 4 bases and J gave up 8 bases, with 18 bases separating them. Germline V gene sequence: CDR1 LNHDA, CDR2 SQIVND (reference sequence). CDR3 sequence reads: CASSSGDKLFDEQFF. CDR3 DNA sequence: TGTGCCAGTAGTAGCGGGGACAAGCTTTTCGATGAGCAGTTCTTC. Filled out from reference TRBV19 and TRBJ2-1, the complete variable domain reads DGGITQSPKYLFRKEGQNVTLSCEQNLNHDAMYWYRQDPGQGLRLIYYSQIVNDFQKGDIAEGYSVSREKKESFPLTVTSAQKNPTAFYLCASSSGDKLFDEQFFGPGTRLTVL.

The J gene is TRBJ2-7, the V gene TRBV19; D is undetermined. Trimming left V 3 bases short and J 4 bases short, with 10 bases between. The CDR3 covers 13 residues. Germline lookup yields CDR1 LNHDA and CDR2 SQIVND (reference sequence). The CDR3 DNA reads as TGTGCCAGTAGTATGAACACCCCGTACGAGCAGTACTTC. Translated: CASSMNTPYEQYF.